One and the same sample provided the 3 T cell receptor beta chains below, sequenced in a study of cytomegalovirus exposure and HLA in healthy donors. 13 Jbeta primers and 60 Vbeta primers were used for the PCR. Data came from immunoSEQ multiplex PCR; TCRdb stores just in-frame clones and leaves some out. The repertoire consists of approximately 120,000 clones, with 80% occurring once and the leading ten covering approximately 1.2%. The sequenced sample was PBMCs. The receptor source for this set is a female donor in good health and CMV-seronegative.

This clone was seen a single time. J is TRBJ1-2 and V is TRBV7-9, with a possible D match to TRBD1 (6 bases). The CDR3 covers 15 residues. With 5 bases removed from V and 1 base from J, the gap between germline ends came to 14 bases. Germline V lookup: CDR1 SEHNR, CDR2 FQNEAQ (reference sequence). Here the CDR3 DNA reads TGTGCCAGCAGCCAGGGGACGCCTTTTAACTATGGCTACACCTTC. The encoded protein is CASSQGTPFNYGYTF.

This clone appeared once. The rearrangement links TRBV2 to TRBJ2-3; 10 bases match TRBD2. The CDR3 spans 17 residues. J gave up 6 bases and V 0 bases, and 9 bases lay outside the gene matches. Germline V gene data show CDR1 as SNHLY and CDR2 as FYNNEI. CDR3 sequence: CASSEAKLAGAGDTQYF. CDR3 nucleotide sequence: TGTGCCAGCAGTGAAGCCAAGCTAGCGGGAGCCGGCGATACGCAGTATTTT.

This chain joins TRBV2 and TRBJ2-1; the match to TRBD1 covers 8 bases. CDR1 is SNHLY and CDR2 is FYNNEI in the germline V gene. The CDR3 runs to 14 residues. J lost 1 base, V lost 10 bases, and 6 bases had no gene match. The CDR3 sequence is CATGTGRSYNEQFF. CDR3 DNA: TGTGCCACCGGGACAGGTAGATCCTACAATGAGCAGTTCTTC.